The 25 T cell receptor beta chains presented below share a single source sample, sequenced in a study of OX40 agonist ivuxolimab in advanced cancers. The method was immunoSEQ multiplex PCR; TCRdb's version includes in-frame clones alone and lacks a portion of them. The sample includes fewer than 70,000 clones, around 93% seen only once; the top ten take 4% to 4.5%. The sequenced sample was CD4+ or CD8+ T cells sorted from blood, obtained in a trial of the OX40 agonist ivuxolimab. The source is an adult with an advanced solid tumor such as melanoma, head and neck, liver or kidney cancer.

The chain is built from TRBV2 and TRBJ2-7; 10 bases match TRBD1. This CDR3 contains 16 residues. Germline V gives CDR1 SNHLY, CDR2 FYNNEI. J was trimmed by 4 bases and V by 7 bases; bases with no gene match: 13. CDR3 DNA sequence: TGTGCCAGCACCCCTCGGGGGGGACAGGGGATATACGAGCAGTACTTC. This codes for CASTPRGGQGIYEQYF.

The V call is TRBV7-9, the J call TRBJ1-4; D is uncertain. In germline, CDR1 is SEHNR, CDR2 FQNEAQ (reference sequence). Trimming shortened V by 3 bases and J by 8 bases, and 4 bases separated the two germline ends. CDR3 size: 11 residues. CDR3 loop: CASSFGEKLFF. The CDR3 bases are TGTGCCAGCAGCTTCGGCGAAAAACTGTTTTTT.

This chain links TRBV14 with TRBJ1-1; weak D call: TRBD1 (5 bases). CDR1 and CDR2 (germline): SGHDN, FVKESK. The CDR3 runs to 13 residues. V lost 4 bases and J lost 1, with 7 bases in between. Written as DNA, the CDR3 is TGTGCCAGCAGCCGGGGGTGGAACACTGAAGCTTTCTTT. It translates to CASSRGWNTEAFF.

V and J are TRBV4-1 and TRBJ1-4; D gene unclear. Trimming stripped 1 base from V and 13 bases from J, with 13 bases between. Germline-derived CDR1 and CDR2 are MGHRA and YSYEKL. The CDR3 consists of 13 residues. CDR3 region: CASSQVLVGSLFF. DNA of the CDR3: TGCGCCAGCAGCCAAGTTCTGGTCGGGTCACTGTTTTTT.

The CDR3 sequence is CASSPNAIAGGPHEQFF. In nucleotides, the CDR3 is TGTGCCAGCAGTCCAAATGCGATAGCGGGAGGACCCCATGAGCAGTTCTTC. The chain is built from TRBV27 and TRBJ2-1, with 10 bases fitting TRBD2. The CDR3 runs to 17 residues. V lost 5 bases and J lost 8; bases outside the gene matches: 15. Germline V gene data show CDR1 as MNHEY and CDR2 as SMNVEV (reference sequence).

The rearrangement links TRBV9 to TRBJ2-2; no clear D gene. V lost 4 bases to trimming and J lost 5 bases, with 12 bases between them. Looked up from germline, CDR1 is SGDLS and CDR2 is YYNGEE. CDR3 length: 14 residues. CDR3 in amino acids: CASSPTSSTGELFF. CDR3 in DNA: TGTGCCAGCAGCCCTACCTCATCAACCGGGGAGCTGTTTTTT.

V usage is TRBV15 and J usage is TRBJ2-6; no clear D gene. V lost 1 base to trimming and J lost 1 base, with 11 bases between them. This CDR3 has 17 residues. CDR1 is LNHNV and CDR2 is YYDKDF in the germline V gene (reference sequence). In nucleotides, the CDR3 is TGTGCCACCAGCAGAGCTCGTGGTGGTTCTGGGGCCAACGTCCTGACTTTC. It codes for CATSRARGGSGANVLTF.

The chain joins TRBV7-9 to TRBJ1-1, with no clear D. CDR3 size: 15 residues. Germline assignment: CDR1 SEHNR and CDR2 FQNEAQ (reference sequence). V was cut by 1 base and J by 2 bases, with 11 bases left in between. The CDR3 sequence is CASSLGEKINTEAFF. The CDR3 DNA follows: TGTGCCAGCAGCTTAGGGGAAAAGATTAACACTGAAGCTTTCTTT.

This chain links TRBV5-6 with TRBJ2-5, with 12 bases that match TRBD2. The ends lost 3 bases at V and 5 bases at J; junction bases unmatched: 8. In germline, CDR1 is SGHDT, CDR2 YYEEEE. CDR3 length: 16 amino acids. This CDR3 reads CASSSTSGRWEETQYF. The CDR3 DNA sequence: TGTGCCAGCAGCTCGACTAGCGGGAGATGGGAGGAGACCCAGTACTTC.

The chain recombines TRBV11-3 with TRBJ2-3; 7 nucleotides agree with TRBD2. The CDR3 totals 16 residues. Trimming at V came to 5 bases and at J to 0 bases, leaving 8 bases not matched to a gene. Germline CDR1 and CDR2: SGHNT and YENEEA. Here the CDR3 DNA reads TGTGCCAGCAGCCGGGGAGGGTGGTCTAGCACAGATACGCAGTATTTT. It codes for CASSRGGWSSTDTQYF. Supplemented by reference TRBV11-3 and TRBJ2-3, the full variable domain reads EAGVVQSPRYKIIEKKQPVAFWCNPISGHNTLYWYLQNLGQGPELLIRYENEEAVDDSQLPKDRFSAERLKGVDSTLKIQPAELGDSAVYLCASSRGGWSSTDTQYFGPGTRLTVL.

This sequence joins TRBV11-2 and TRBJ2-7; 7 positions agree with TRBD1. The germline V gene encodes CDR1 SGHAT and CDR2 FQNNGV. The trim removed 5 bases at V and 0 bases at J, leaving 7 bases unmatched. This CDR3 is 15 amino acids long. The CDR3 DNA sequence: TGTGCCAGCAGCCTACAGGGGCCCCCCTCCTACGAGCAGTACGTC. It translates to CASSLQGPPSYEQYV.

The chain is built from TRBV7-3 and TRBJ1-1, with D unclear. This CDR3 comprises 15 residues. Germline V gene lookup returns CDR1 SGHTA and CDR2 FQGTGA. V was shortened by 2 bases and J by 0 bases, with 10 bases between the two germline ends. The CDR3 is CASSLSGGMNTEAFF. The CDR3 DNA follows: TGTGCCAGCAGCTTATCAGGAGGCATGAACACTGAAGCTTTCTTT.

The chain is built from TRBV6-1 and TRBJ2-5, with a tentative D call TRBD2 (6 bases). This CDR3 comprises 14 residues. The V end lost 7 bases, the J end lost 1 base, and 13 bases lay between the germline ends. Germline CDR1 and CDR2: MNHNS and SASEGT. The CDR3 DNA reads as TGTGCCAGCACAGGGTGGGAGGCCCAAGAGACCCAGTACTTC. This gives the protein CASTGWEAQETQYF.

This sequence joins TRBV15 and TRBJ2-1; tentatively, D is TRBD1 (5 bases). The CDR3 has 14 amino acids. The V end lost 4 bases, the J end lost 1 base, and 8 bases lay between the germline ends. Germline assignment: CDR1 LNHNV and CDR2 YYDKDF (reference sequence). The CDR3 loop is CATSTRGSYNEQFF. In DNA, the CDR3 is TGTGCCACCAGCACAAGGGGATCCTACAATGAGCAGTTCTTC. Using reference TRBV15 and TRBJ2-1 for the parts outside the CDR3, the full variable domain is DAMVIQNPRYQVTQFGKPVTLSCSQTLNHNVMYWYQQKSSQAPKLLFHYYDKDFNNEADTPDNFQSRRPNTSFCFLDIRSPGLGDTAMYLCATSTRGSYNEQFFGPGTRLTVL.

The CDR3 DNA follows: TGTGCCAGCAGCCAGCACAGGGTCACCGGGGAGCTGTTTTTT. This encodes CASSQHRVTGELFF. The rearrangement joins TRBV14 to TRBJ2-2, with D perhaps matching TRBD1 (6 bases). The germline gives CDR1 SGHDN, CDR2 FVKESK. The CDR3 consists of 14 residues. The V and J ends lost 3 bases and 4 bases respectively, with 9 bases between them.

The V call is TRBV9, the J call TRBJ2-2; D is ambiguous. CDR3 length: 15 amino acids. The ends were cut back, 1 base at V and 6 bases at J, with 13 bases in the middle. Germline V CDR1 and CDR2: SGDLS, YYNGEE. CDR3: CASSVFGFRAGELFF. The CDR3 coding sequence is TGTGCCAGCAGCGTATTTGGTTTTAGGGCCGGGGAGCTGTTTTTT.

This rearrangement joins TRBV4-1 to TRBJ2-1, with 12 positions matching TRBD2. Per germline, CDR1 MGHRA and CDR2 YSYEKL. V lost 1 base and J lost 1; bases outside the gene matches: 2. There are 17 residues in the CDR3. CDR3 DNA: TGCGCCAGCAGCCAAGGACTAGCGGGGGATTCCTACAATGAGCAGTTCTTC. Protein sequence: CASSQGLAGDSYNEQFF.

The V call is TRBV28, the J call TRBJ2-7; 8 bases map to TRBD1. The CDR3 loop spans 16 amino acids. Trimming took 6 bases from V and 5 from J; bases not matched to a gene: 15. Looked up from germline, CDR1 is MDHEN and CDR2 is SYDVKM. CDR3 nucleotides: TGTGCCAGCAGGTTCTCCATACAGGGGGACATGGACGAGCAGTACTTC. Its protein is CASRFSIQGDMDEQYF.

The gene calls are TRBV10-1 and TRBJ2-7; maybe TRBD2 (5 bases). Germline V gene data show CDR1 as WNHNN and CDR2 as SYGVQD (reference sequence). Deletions cut 10 bases from V and 3 bases from J, with 22 bases between. There are 15 residues in the CDR3. CDR3 amino acids: CATPRERRRCYEQYV. CDR3 bases: TGCGCCACCCCCCGGGAAAGGCGGCGGTGCTACGAGCAGTACGTC.

The V gene is TRBV7-3, the J gene TRBJ2-5; 10 bases align to TRBD2. Germline V gives CDR1 SGHTA, CDR2 FQGTGA. V shed 4 bases, J shed 5 bases, and the junction held 7 bases outside the gene matches. The CDR3 has 15 residues. This chain's CDR3 is CASSSTGTSAETQYF. CDR3 sequence (DNA): TGTGCCAGCAGCTCTACCGGGACTAGCGCTGAGACCCAGTACTTC.

This chain joins TRBV9 and TRBJ2-7; 7 nucleotides match TRBD1. V shed 2 bases, J shed 2 bases, and the junction held 10 bases outside the gene matches. Germline loops: CDR1 SGDLS, CDR2 YYNGEE. This CDR3 contains 16 residues. The CDR3, as DNA: TGTGCCAGCAGCGTCATGGCCGAGGGGGCTCCCTACGAGCAGTACTTC. It yields the protein CASSVMAEGAPYEQYF.

The chain has TRBV4-1 and TRBJ2-1; unclear D gene. Germline loops: CDR1 MGHRA, CDR2 YSYEKL. The ends were cut back, 4 bases at V and 15 bases at J, with 19 bases in the middle. This CDR3 region has 13 residues. In DNA, the CDR3 is TGCGCCAGCAGCCGGGATCTGGACCAACCTGGGTTCTTC. Residues: CASSRDLDQPGFF.

The chain uses TRBV5-1 and TRBJ2-1; 10 bases fit TRBD1. Trimming removed 0 bases from V and 1 base from J; junction bases left unmatched: 4. The CDR3 extends over 17 amino acids. CDR1 is SGHRS and CDR2 is YFSETQ in the germline V gene. The DNA of the CDR3 is TGCGCCAGCAGCTTGGGATGGGACAGGGGTTCCTACAATGAGCAGTTCTTC. Amino acids: CASSLGWDRGSYNEQFF.

The rearrangement joins TRBV2 to TRBJ1-1, with unresolved D. The CDR3 runs to 15 residues. The V gene lost 7 bases and the J gene lost 6 bases, with 21 bases spanning the gap. Germline V lookup: CDR1 SNHLY, CDR2 FYNNEI. The CDR3, as DNA: TGTGCCAGCACTCGACCGGCGTCCGGGAGCGCTGAAGCTTTCTTT. This codes for CASTRPASGSAEAFF.

V gene TRBV6-6 combines with J gene TRBJ2-5; a possible D gene is TRBD1 (5 bases). The CDR3 is 13 residues long. CDR1 MNHNY and CDR2 SVGAGI come from the germline V gene (reference sequence). Trimming shortened V by 6 bases and J by 0 bases, and 8 bases separated the two germline ends. The CDR3 loop is CASSDSNQETQYF. The CDR3 nucleotides read TGTGCCAGCAGCGACAGTAACCAAGAGACCCAGTACTTC.